The 17 T cell receptor beta chains listed next were all sequenced from one sample in a study of neurological immune-mediated disorders. Each CDR3 protein gets one entry after TCRdb re-called the 5' RACE reads with MiXCR. The repertoire holds tens of thousands of distinct CDR3 sequences, 2% to 3% seen once, with around 3% in the top ten. The sequenced sample was PBMCs. These receptors were collected from a man between 50 and 59 years old with multiple sclerosis.

This clonotype was observed many times. This sequence joins TRBV6-5 and TRBJ1-3; no firm D call. This CDR3 region has 13 residues. Trimming cost V 7 bases and J 0 bases, with 7 bases left between them. CDR1 is MNHEY, CDR2 SVGAGI, per germline. The DNA of the CDR3 is TGTGCCAGCACAGCAAACTCTGGAAACACCATATATTTT. Protein sequence: CASTANSGNTIYF.

Many counts were recorded for this clonotype. The chain joins TRBV28 to TRBJ1-5; no reliable D call. Germline lookup yields CDR1 MDHEN and CDR2 SYDVKM. Between the trimmed V and J ends, which lost 2 bases and 4 bases, there was a span of 3 bases. The CDR3 sequence is 12 residues long. DNA for the CDR3: TGTGCCAGCAGTTTACGGAATCAGCCCCAGCATTTT. As protein: CASSLRNQPQHF.

This clonotype occurred many times. As DNA, the CDR3 is TGTGCCAGCAGTTACTCGGAGGACTCCTACGAGCAGTACTTC. Its translation: CASSYSEDSYEQYF. This chain joins TRBV6-2 or TRBV6-3 and TRBJ2-7; D possibly corresponds to TRBD2 (5 bases). Trimming cost V 0 bases and J 0 bases, with 6 bases left between them. The CDR3 covers 14 residues. The germline CDR1 and CDR2 sequences are MNHEY and SVGEGT.

This clonotype was found many times. The chain has TRBV2 and TRBJ2-4, with no clear D. The germline V gene has CDR1 SNHLY and CDR2 FYNNEI. The V and J ends lost 7 bases and 3 bases respectively, with 16 bases between them. This CDR3 has 15 amino acids. The CDR3 nucleotides read TGTGCCAGCACTCCGGACCCCCCGGGCAAAAACATTCAGTACTTC. Translated, it gives CASTPDPPGKNIQYF. The whole variable domain, filled in from reference TRBV2 and TRBJ2-4, reads EPEVTQTPSHQVTQMGQEVILRCVPISNHLYFYWYRQILGQKVEFLVSFYNNEISEKSEIFDDQFSVERPDGSNFTLKIRSTKLEDSAMYFCASTPDPPGKNIQYFGAGTRLSVL.

This clonotype was detected ten times or more. The chain links TRBV7-2 to TRBJ1-2; the D is unclear. With 1 base removed from V and 5 bases from J, the gap between germline ends came to 8 bases. Germline V gives CDR1 SGHTA, CDR2 FQGNSA. The CDR3 spans 13 residues. CDR3 sequence: CASSLGQKYGYTF. The CDR3 region has the DNA TGTGCCAGCAGCTTAGGCCAGAAGTATGGCTACACCTTC.

This clonotype was counted at least ten times. The chain carries TRBV20-1 and TRBJ2-1, with D unresolved. CDR3 length equals 11 residues. Between the trimmed V and J ends, which lost 4 bases and 3 bases, there was a span of 4 bases. Germline CDR1 is DFQATT and CDR2 is SNEGSKA (reference sequence). This chain's CDR3 is CSATSYNEQFF. The CDR3 region has the DNA TGCAGTGCTACAAGCTACAATGAGCAGTTCTTC.

This clonotype was observed at least ten times. This chain links TRBV20-1 with TRBJ1-2; the D gene is possibly TRBD1 (5 bases). The CDR3 runs 14 residues. Trimming shortened V by 0 bases and J by 0 bases, and 8 bases separated the two germline ends. The V gene's germline CDR1 is DFQATT and CDR2 SNEGSKA (reference sequence). CDR3 amino acids: CSARERGPNYGYTF. The CDR3 coding sequence is TGCAGTGCTAGAGAAAGGGGCCCTAACTATGGCTACACCTTC.

This clonotype was detected many times. The V call is TRBV20-1, the J call TRBJ1-5; TRBD1 agrees at 7 bases. Trimming cost V 4 bases and J 0 bases; bases outside gene matches: 9. The CDR3 has 16 amino acids. Looked up from germline, CDR1 is DFQATT and CDR2 is SNEGSKA (reference sequence). The CDR3 spells CSATRGGLYSNQPQHF. In nucleotides, the CDR3 is TGCAGTGCTACCAGGGGGGGGCTATATAGCAATCAGCCCCAGCATTTT.

This clonotype was found many times. This chain joins TRBV7-7 and TRBJ2-3, with 7 bases that match TRBD1. V gave up 3 bases and J gave up 0 bases; unmatched junction bases: 6. Germline-derived CDR1 and CDR2 are SSHAT and FNYEAQ (reference sequence). The CDR3 covers 16 residues. DNA of the CDR3: TGTGCCAGCAGCTTGCGACCGGGACAGAGCACAGATACGCAGTATTTT. Amino acids: CASSLRPGQSTDTQYF.

This clonotype was recorded at least ten times. V is TRBV11-2 and J is TRBJ2-5; 7 bases are a match to TRBD1. The CDR3 consists of 16 residues. In germline, CDR1 is SGHAT, CDR2 FQNNGV. J gave up 5 bases and V 2 bases, and 11 bases lay outside the gene matches. CDR3 in DNA: TGTGCCAGCAGCTTAAGGGGGACAGTCATACTGGAGACCCAGTACTTC. Protein product: CASSLRGTVILETQYF.

This clonotype was observed at least ten times. V usage is TRBV9 and J usage is TRBJ1-5; 9 bases line up with TRBD1. CDR1 is SGDLS and CDR2 is YYNGEE in the germline V gene. Trimming took 3 bases from V and 0 from J; bases not matched to a gene: 10. This CDR3 is built from 18 residues. The CDR3 sequence: CASSAGGTGPDSNQPQHF. CDR3 DNA sequence: TGTGCCAGCAGCGCTGGGGGGACAGGGCCTGATAGCAATCAGCCCCAGCATTTT. The full variable domain, rest sourced from reference TRBV9 and TRBJ1-5, is DSGVTQTPKHLITATGQRVTLRCSPRSGDLSVYWYQQSLDQGLQFLIQYYNGEERAKGNILERFSAQQFPDLHSELNLSSLELGDSALYFCASSAGGTGPDSNQPQHFGDGTRLSIL.

This clonotype was counted many times. The chain has TRBV5-6 and TRBJ2-2, with D possibly being TRBD1 or TRBD2 (6 bases each). The CDR3 sequence is 16 residues long. Germline V gene data show CDR1 as SGHDT and CDR2 as YYEEEE. V was shortened by 4 bases and J by 5 bases, with 18 bases between the two germline ends. The CDR3 DNA sequence: TGTGCCAGCAGCCAGGTCGGGGGCCTAGAAACCGGGGAGCTGTTTTTT. This encodes CASSQVGGLETGELFF.

This clonotype was recorded at least ten times. V is TRBV4-3 and J is TRBJ1-2; the D is unclear. CDR1 LGHNA and CDR2 YSLEER come from the germline V gene. V lost 0 bases and J lost 0, with 11 bases in between. The CDR3 contains 16 residues. The CDR3 nucleotides read TGCGCCAGCAGCCAAGATCTCGTTAGAGCTAACTATGGCTACACCTTC. It is translated as CASSQDLVRANYGYTF.

The table lists this clonotype with many counts. The chain couples TRBV20-1 to TRBJ2-7; 8 bases match TRBD2. V shed 0 bases and J 5 bases; nucleotides not matched to a gene: 12. CDR3 size: 16 residues. Per the germline V gene, CDR1 is DFQATT and CDR2 is SNEGSKA (reference sequence). The CDR3 protein is CSAREHLAGSPHEQYF. DNA for the CDR3: TGCAGTGCTAGAGAGCACCTAGCGGGTTCTCCCCACGAGCAGTACTTC.

This clonotype has a count of ten or more. The rearrangement joins TRBV4-2 to TRBJ2-5; tentatively, D is TRBD1 (5 bases). V was pared by 3 bases and J by 2 bases, with 13 bases between. The CDR3 spans 15 residues. Germline V gene data show CDR1 as LGHNA and CDR2 as YNFKEQ. This CDR3 reads CASSHSAGRQETQYF. The CDR3 nucleotides are TGTGCCAGCAGCCATAGTGCAGGGCGTCAAGAGACCCAGTACTTC.

This clonotype was observed many times. This rearrangement joins TRBV5-1 to TRBJ2-3; D ambiguous. The CDR3 runs to 13 residues. Per germline, CDR1 SGHRS and CDR2 YFSETQ. Trimming took off 1 base at V and 5 bases at J, with 8 bases between the two ends. CDR3 nucleotide sequence: TGCGCCAGCAGCTTGTCCTCCCGAGATACGCAGTATTTT. Encoded protein: CASSLSSRDTQYF.

This clonotype was seen many times. The genes are TRBV20-1 and TRBJ2-1; D is perhaps TRBD2 (5 bases). The CDR3 is 14 amino acids. The ends were cut back, 8 bases at V and 3 bases at J, with 17 bases in the middle. From germline, CDR1 is DFQATT and CDR2 SNEGSKA (reference sequence). The chain's CDR3 is CSSYLYGNYNEQFF. DNA of the CDR3: TGCAGTTCCTATTTGTACGGGAACTACAATGAGCAGTTCTTC.